Listed here are 30 T cell receptor beta chains from one sample, sequenced in a study of blood T cell repertoires in COVID-19. The protocol was immunoSEQ multiplex PCR, while the TCRdb copy is restricted to in-frame clones and leaves out a portion. The table has about 280,000 clones, approximately 91% seen once. The sample consisted of PBMCs or T cells enriched from blood (not recorded which). All receptors come from a woman younger than 45 who had recovered from COVID-19.

This rearrangement joins TRBV30 to TRBJ1-3, with D possibly matching TRBD1 (5 bases). The CDR3 has 20 amino acids. The V and J ends lost 3 bases and 2 bases respectively, with 29 bases between them. The germline V gene encodes CDR1 GTSNPN and CDR2 SVGIG (reference sequence). CDR3: CAWRTTGGVPPLHPGNTIYF. CDR3 DNA: TGTGCCTGGAGAACTACCGGGGGGGTGCCTCCTTTACATCCTGGAAACACCATATATTTT.

This clone was seen just once. The gene calls are TRBV7-2 and TRBJ1-5; 10 bases line up with TRBD1. The germline V gene has CDR1 SGHTA and CDR2 FQGNSA. After removal of 1 base from V and 9 bases from J, the junction contained 6 bases not matched to a gene. CDR3 length: 15 amino acids. CDR3 coding DNA: TGTGCCAGCAGCTTAGGGGGACAGGGGATCCCGCCCCAGCATTTT. Translated, it gives CASSLGGQGIPPQHF.

This clone came up a few times. The chain is built from TRBV7-9 and TRBJ2-3, with TRBD2 identical over 8 bases. The CDR3 spans 15 residues. V shed 5 bases, J shed 0 bases, and the junction held 4 bases outside the gene matches. Germline values: CDR1 SEHNR, CDR2 FQNEAQ (reference sequence). CDR3: CASSRTSPSTDTQYF. In DNA, the CDR3 is TGTGCCAGCAGCCGGACTAGCCCGAGCACAGATACGCAGTATTTT.

The chain uses TRBV30 and TRBJ2-1; TRBD1 matches at 10 bases. With V trimmed by 3 bases and J by 7 bases, 9 bases remained unmatched. The germline V gene has CDR1 GTSNPN and CDR2 SVGIG (reference sequence). The CDR3 contains 15 residues. The CDR3 is CAWRTSGTGDNEQFF. CDR3 DNA: TGTGCCTGGAGAACATCGGGGACAGGGGATAATGAGCAGTTCTTC.

The chain has TRBV9 and TRBJ1-2, with a tentative D call TRBD1 (6 bases). The V end was cut by 5 bases, the J end by 4 bases, with 18 bases between. CDR1 and CDR2 from the germline V gene are SGDLS and YYNGEE. The CDR3 is made up of 15 amino acids. The CDR3 reads CASRADTGSGYGYTF. CDR3 coding DNA: TGTGCCAGCAGGGCCGACACAGGGAGTGGCTATGGCTACACCTTC. The variable domain in full, completed from reference TRBV9 and TRBJ1-2, reads DSGVTQTPKHLITATGQRVTLRCSPRSGDLSVYWYQQSLDQGLQFLIQYYNGEERAKGNILERFSAQQFPDLHSELNLSSLELGDSALYFCASRADTGSGYGYTFGSGTRLTVV.

The V call is TRBV28, the J call TRBJ2-7; TRBD1 is a possible D gene (6 bases). CDR3 length: 17 amino acids. Looked up from germline, CDR1 is MDHEN and CDR2 is SYDVKM. Trimming pared 2 bases from V and 4 bases from J, leaving 21 bases between. In DNA, the CDR3 is TGTGCCAGCAGTTTAAGGCCCCCTACAGGGTGGGTATACGAGCAGTACTTC. Protein: CASSLRPPTGWVYEQYF.

The V gene is TRBV6-5, the J gene TRBJ1-4, with D possibly TRBD1 on 6 matching bases. V was trimmed by 2 bases and J by 5 bases, leaving 12 bases between them. The CDR3 has 15 residues. CDR1 and CDR2 (germline): MNHEY, SVGAGI. The CDR3 region is CASSYAGTYNEKLFF. DNA for the CDR3: TGTGCCAGCAGTTACGCCGGGACATACAATGAAAAACTGTTTTTT.

CDR3 nucleotide sequence: TGTGCCAGCAGCCGGGCGTTTGTTCCCGGGACAGGGAGAGGCAATCAGCCCCAGCATTTT. Translating gives CASSRAFVPGTGRGNQPQHF. The gene calls are TRBV6-6 and TRBJ1-5, with 9 bases matching TRBD1. V shed 6 bases, J shed 2 bases, and the junction held 20 bases outside the gene matches. Germline lookup yields CDR1 MNHNY and CDR2 SVGAGI (reference sequence). The CDR3 is 20 residues long.

The rearrangement links TRBV5-6 to TRBJ1-2, with TRBD1 matching 9 bases. The CDR3 has 14 amino acids. Looked up from germline, CDR1 is SGHDT and CDR2 is YYEEEE. Trimming at V came to 1 base and at J to 4 bases, leaving 2 bases not matched to a gene. CDR3 in DNA: TGTGCCAGCAGCTTGTTACAGGGGGCCTATGGCTACACCTTC. It specifies CASSLLQGAYGYTF.

Only one count was recorded for this clone. The J gene is TRBJ2-7, the V gene TRBV30; D is unresolved. Germline V gene sequence: CDR1 GTSNPN, CDR2 SVGIG (reference sequence). V was shortened by 2 bases and J by 3 bases, with 8 bases between the two germline ends. The CDR3 contains 12 residues. Here the CDR3 DNA reads TGTGCCTGGAGTTTATCGGTCTACGAGCAGTACTTC. Its translation is CAWSLSVYEQYF. Using reference TRBV30 and TRBJ2-7 for the parts outside the CDR3, the full variable domain is SQTIHQWPATLVQPVGSPLSLECTVEGTSNPNLYWYRQAAGRGLQLLFYSVGIGQISSEVPQNLSASRPQDRQFILSSKKLLLSDSGFYLCAWSLSVYEQYFGPGTRLTVT.

This chain connects TRBV19 to TRBJ2-1; 15 bases line up with TRBD2. Germline CDR1 reads LNHDA; CDR2 reads SQIVND (reference sequence). CDR3 size: 16 residues. The junction had 8 bases not matched to a gene; V was cut back by 5 bases and J by 9 bases. The CDR3 nucleotides are TGTGCCAGTAGTCATCGGACTAGCGGGGGGGCAGGTGAGCAGTTCTTC. Translating gives CASSHRTSGGAGEQFF.

This chain uses TRBV28 with TRBJ2-3; TRBD2 matches at 11 bases. This CDR3 has 21 residues. From germline, CDR1 is MDHEN and CDR2 SYDVKM. V lost 6 bases and J lost 1; bases outside the gene matches: 21. The CDR3 reads CASSLALHFRLAGGRTDTQYF. As DNA, the CDR3 is TGTGCCAGCAGCTTGGCGCTCCATTTCAGGCTAGCGGGGGGCCGCACAGATACGCAGTATTTT. Drawing the rest from reference TRBV28 and TRBJ2-3, the complete variable domain is DVKVTQSSRYLVKRTGEKVFLECVQDMDHENMFWYRQDPGLGLRLIYFSYDVKMKEKGDIPEGYSVSREKKERFSLILESASTNQTSMYLCASSLALHFRLAGGRTDTQYFGPGTRLTVL.

The chain employs TRBV18 and TRBJ2-7; 10 bases are a match to TRBD1. Germline values: CDR1 KGHSH, CDR2 LQKENI. The CDR3 has 14 amino acids. Trimming took 3 bases from V and 3 from J; bases not matched to a gene: 2. The CDR3 coding sequence is TGTGCCAGCTCACCGAGGACAGGGGGCTACGAGCAGTACTTC. Translated: CASSPRTGGYEQYF.

V usage is TRBV19 and J usage is TRBJ2-5; TRBD2 matches 8 bases. The V and J ends lost 6 bases and 2 bases, in that order; junction bases with no gene match: 2. Per the germline V gene, CDR1 is LNHDA and CDR2 is SQIVND (reference sequence). CDR3 length equals 13 residues. This CDR3 reads CASRLAAQETQYF. CDR3 in DNA: TGTGCCAGTAGACTAGCGGCACAAGAGACCCAGTACTTC.

The V and J genes are TRBV18 and TRBJ1-5; a possible D gene is TRBD1 (6 bases). The germline CDR1 and CDR2 sequences are KGHSH and LQKENI. The CDR3 has 14 amino acids. The V and J ends lost 8 bases and 0 bases respectively, with 11 bases between them. CDR3 sequence reads: CASGQINSNQPQHF. For the CDR3, the DNA is TGTGCCAGCGGACAGATTAATAGCAATCAGCCCCAGCATTTT.

This clone was counted a single time. This chain uses TRBV5-5 with TRBJ1-2; D is undetermined. V was clipped by 0 bases and J by 5 bases, with 14 bases between them. Germline assignment: CDR1 SGHKS and CDR2 YYEKEE (reference sequence). The CDR3 extends over 15 amino acids. CDR3 sequence reads: CASSLVTAPIYGYTF. CDR3 DNA: TGTGCCAGCAGCTTGGTTACAGCTCCGATTTATGGCTACACCTTC.

This chain joins TRBV4-1 and TRBJ1-2; D is unresolved. Germline V gene sequence: CDR1 MGHRA, CDR2 YSYEKL. V shed 4 bases and J shed 10 bases, with 22 bases lying between them. This CDR3 has 15 amino acids. The CDR3 sequence: CASSPQNSVRRAYTF. CDR3 coding DNA: TGCGCCAGCAGCCCGCAAAATTCCGTACGGCGGGCCTACACCTTC.

The genes are TRBV28 and TRBJ2-7; D uncertain. V lost 9 bases and J 0 bases, leaving 24 bases between the germline ends. The length of the CDR3 is 17 residues. Germline V gene lookup returns CDR1 MDHEN and CDR2 SYDVKM. This CDR3 is CASDSRQLDINSYEQYF. The CDR3 nucleotides read TGTGCCAGTGATTCAAGGCAATTAGACATCAACTCCTACGAGCAGTACTTC.

DNA of the CDR3: TGCGCCAGCAGCCGCGGACAGGGCGACAGGGGCCACTATGGCTACACCTTC. Its translation is CASSRGQGDRGHYGYTF. The chain joins TRBV4-1 to TRBJ1-2; TRBD1 aligns across 8 bases. V lost 4 bases to trimming and J lost 3 bases; unmatched junction nucleotides: 13. Germline CDR1 reads MGHRA; CDR2 reads YSYEKL. This CDR3 is built from 17 residues.

The V gene is TRBV6-5, the J gene TRBJ1-1, with D possibly matching TRBD1 (5 bases). Germline V gene sequence: CDR1 MNHEY, CDR2 SVGAGI. The CDR3 has 14 amino acids. V lost 10 bases and J lost 0, with 15 bases in between. The CDR3 coding sequence is TGTGCCATCACGGGGGGGAACTTGAACACTGAAGCTTTCTTT. Encoded protein: CAITGGNLNTEAFF.

This clone is a singleton in its sample. The V call is TRBV6-5, the J call TRBJ2-1, with TRBD2 identical over 9 bases. The CDR3 loop spans 15 amino acids. CDR1 MNHEY and CDR2 SVGAGI come from the germline V gene. J lost 5 bases, V lost 6 bases, and 8 bases had no gene match. CDR3 in amino acids: CASRNSGRPHNEQFF. Written as DNA, the CDR3 is TGTGCCAGCAGAAATAGCGGGAGACCCCACAATGAGCAGTTCTTC.

The V gene is TRBV11-3, the J gene TRBJ2-3, with 8 bases identical to TRBD2. CDR3 length: 14 amino acids. CDR1 and CDR2 (germline): SGHNT, YENEEA. After removal of 5 bases from V and 5 bases from J, the junction contained 6 bases not matched to a gene. In DNA form, the CDR3 reads TGTGCCAGCAGCCTCGGGGGGGGCGGAGATACGCAGTATTTT. Its protein product is CASSLGGGGDTQYF.

The J gene is TRBJ2-5, the V gene TRBV3-1 (or the pseudogene TRBV3-2), with D hard to call. Trimming took off 0 bases at V and 8 bases at J, with 19 bases between the two ends. Germline V gene data show CDR1 as LGHDT and CDR2 as YNNKEL (reference sequence). This CDR3 is 16 amino acids long. The CDR3: CASSQDSQLPLLTQYF. The CDR3, as DNA: TGTGCCAGCAGCCAAGACTCACAACTACCTCTACTCACCCAGTACTTC.

The chain's CDR3 is CASSLSRSRTQYF. CDR3 nucleotides: TGTGCCAGCAGCTTAAGCCGGAGCCGGACCCAGTACTTC. The rearrangement links TRBV7-8 to TRBJ2-5; no firm D call. Trimming cost V 2 bases and J 7 bases, with 11 bases left between them. The CDR3 is 13 amino acids. CDR1 and CDR2 from the germline V gene are SGHVS and FQNEAQ.

The chain couples TRBV5-4 to TRBJ2-2, with D unclear. CDR3 length: 13 amino acids. Germline values: CDR1 SGHNT, CDR2 YYREEE (reference sequence). Trimming shortened V by 2 bases and J by 3 bases, and 5 bases separated the two germline ends. The chain's CDR3 is CASSLSDTGELFF. Here the CDR3 DNA reads TGTGCCAGCAGCTTATCCGACACCGGGGAGCTGTTTTTT.

The chain carries TRBV11-2 and TRBJ2-3; 10 nucleotides agree with TRBD2. CDR1 and CDR2 (germline): SGHAT, FQNNGV. The CDR3 has 16 amino acids. V was pared by 3 bases and J by 10 bases, with 13 bases of the junction left unmatched. For the CDR3, the DNA is TGTGCCAGCAGCTTGCATCTAGCGGGGGTCTCCAAAGCGCAGTATTTT. As protein: CASSLHLAGVSKAQYF.

This rearrangement joins TRBV29-1 to TRBJ2-7, with 9 bases that match TRBD1. CDR1 and CDR2 (germline): SQVTM, ANQGSEA. V was pared by 4 bases and J by 4 bases, with 8 bases of the junction left unmatched. CDR3 size: 14 residues. For the CDR3, the DNA is TGCAGCGTTGTAGAACAGGGGGCGCTTTACGAGCAGTACTTC. Its translation: CSVVEQGALYEQYF.

The chain carries TRBV7-2 and TRBJ2-1, with TRBD2 as a possible D gene (6 bases). The CDR3 length is 15 residues. Germline CDR1 is SGHTA and CDR2 is FQGNSA. V was cut by 6 bases and J by 2 bases, with 14 bases left in between. The CDR3 here is CASSTTGGAYNEQFF. CDR3 sequence (DNA): TGTGCCAGCAGTACAACCGGGGGAGCCTACAATGAGCAGTTCTTC. The complete variable domain, with remaining parts taken from reference TRBV7-2 and TRBJ2-1, reads GAGVSQSPSNKVTEKGKDVELRCDPISGHTALYWYRQSLGQGLEFLIYFQGNSAPDKSGLPSDRFSAERTGGSVSTLTIQRTQQEDSAVYLCASSTTGGAYNEQFFGPGTRLTVL.

The V call is TRBV27, the J call TRBJ2-7; 7 nucleotides line up with TRBD2. Germline-derived CDR1 and CDR2 are MNHEY and SMNVEV (reference sequence). The CDR3 has 17 residues. The trim removed 3 bases at V and 2 bases at J, leaving 13 bases unmatched. The CDR3 nucleotides are TGTGCCAGCAGTTTCCTACCACTAGCGAGAACCCCCTACGAGCAGTACTTC. It translates to CASSFLPLARTPYEQYF.

The J gene is TRBJ2-7, the V gene TRBV7-8; 12 bases are shared with TRBD2. There are 18 residues in the CDR3. The germline V gene encodes CDR1 SGHVS and CDR2 FQNEAQ. The junction had 11 bases not matched to a gene; V was cut back by 3 bases and J by 2 bases. CDR3 nucleotide sequence: TGTGCCAGCAGCTTCCCCAGGAGACTAGCGGGAGATCCCTACGAGCAGTACTTC. Its translation is CASSFPRRLAGDPYEQYF. The variable domain in full, with the rest retrieved from reference TRBV7-8 and TRBJ2-7, is GAGVSQSPRYKVAKRGQDVALRCDPISGHVSLFWYQQALGQGPEFLTYFQNEAQLDKSGLPSDRFFAERPEGSVSTLKIQRTQQEDSAVYLCASSFPRRLAGDPYEQYFGPGTRLTVT.